This T cell receptor (beta chain) comes out of a study of blood T cell repertoires in COVID-19. Profiled with immunoSEQ multiplex PCR; TCRdb holds only in-frame clones, not every one. The sample includes 250,000 to 350,000 clones, approximately 83% of them seen just once. The CDR3 has 16 residues. V dropped 0 bases and J dropped 0 bases, with 10 bases sitting between them. Germline V CDR1 and CDR2: SGDLS, YYNGEE. The chain combines TRBV9 with TRBJ1-5, with D uncertain. The receptor's source is a woman in her twenties or thirties who had recovered from COVID-19. Sequences were obtained from peripheral blood. DNA of the CDR3: TGTGCCAGCAGCGTAGGGGCAGAAAATAGCAATCAGCCCCAGCATTTT. Encoded protein: CASSVGAENSNQPQHF.